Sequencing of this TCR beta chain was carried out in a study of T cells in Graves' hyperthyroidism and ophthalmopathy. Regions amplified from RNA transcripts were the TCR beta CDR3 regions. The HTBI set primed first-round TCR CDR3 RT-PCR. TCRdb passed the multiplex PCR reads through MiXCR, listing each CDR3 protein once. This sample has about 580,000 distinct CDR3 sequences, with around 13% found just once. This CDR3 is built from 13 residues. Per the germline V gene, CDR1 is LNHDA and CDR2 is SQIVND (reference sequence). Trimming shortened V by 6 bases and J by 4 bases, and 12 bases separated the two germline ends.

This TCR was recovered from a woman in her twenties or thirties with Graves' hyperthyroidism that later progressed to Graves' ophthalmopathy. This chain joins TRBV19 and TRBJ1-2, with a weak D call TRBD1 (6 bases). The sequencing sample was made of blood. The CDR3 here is CASSRQATYGYTF. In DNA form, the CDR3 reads TGTGCCAGTAGCAGACAGGCCACCTATGGCTACACCTTC. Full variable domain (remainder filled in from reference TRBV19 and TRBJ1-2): DGGITQSPKYLFRKEGQNVTLSCEQNLNHDAMYWYRQDPGQGLRLIYYSQIVNDFQKGDIAEGYSVSREKKESFPLTVTSAQKNPTAFYLCASSRQATYGYTFGSGTRLTVV.